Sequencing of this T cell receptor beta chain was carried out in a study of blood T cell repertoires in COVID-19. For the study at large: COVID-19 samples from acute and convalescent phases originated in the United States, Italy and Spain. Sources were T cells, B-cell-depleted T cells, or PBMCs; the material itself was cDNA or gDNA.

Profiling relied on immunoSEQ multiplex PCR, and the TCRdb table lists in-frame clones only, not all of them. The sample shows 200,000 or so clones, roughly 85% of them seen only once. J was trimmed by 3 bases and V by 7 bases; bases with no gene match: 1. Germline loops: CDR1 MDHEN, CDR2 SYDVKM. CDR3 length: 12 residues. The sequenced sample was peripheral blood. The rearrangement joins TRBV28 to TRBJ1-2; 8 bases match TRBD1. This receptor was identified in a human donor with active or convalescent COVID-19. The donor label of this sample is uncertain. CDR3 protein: CASTDRDYGYTF. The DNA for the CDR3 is TGTGCCAGCACGGACAGGGACTATGGCTACACCTTC.